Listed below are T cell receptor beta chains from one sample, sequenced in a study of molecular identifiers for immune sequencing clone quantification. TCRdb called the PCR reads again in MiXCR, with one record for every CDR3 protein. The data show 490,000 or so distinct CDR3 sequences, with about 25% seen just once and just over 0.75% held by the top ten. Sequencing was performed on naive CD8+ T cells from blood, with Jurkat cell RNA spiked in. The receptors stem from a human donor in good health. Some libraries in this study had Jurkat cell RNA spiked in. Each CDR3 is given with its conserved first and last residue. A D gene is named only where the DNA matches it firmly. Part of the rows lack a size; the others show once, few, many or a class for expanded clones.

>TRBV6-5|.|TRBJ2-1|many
CASSYARWGEQFF
TGTGCCAGCAGTTACGCGAGGTGGGGTGAGCAGTTCTTC
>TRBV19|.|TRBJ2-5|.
CASSMDGGYEQETQYF
TGTGCCAGTAGTATGGACGGCGGGTACGAACAAGAGACCCAGTACTTC
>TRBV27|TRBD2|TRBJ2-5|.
CASKASGGETQYF
TGTGCCAGCAAGGCTAGCGGGGGAGAGACCCAGTACTTC
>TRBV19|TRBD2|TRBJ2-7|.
CASSRLPGLAIDEQYF
TGTGCCAGTAGTAGACTACCGGGACTAGCGATTGACGAGCAGTACTTC
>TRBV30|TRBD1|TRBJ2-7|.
CAWMGTGSSYEQYF
TGTGCCTGGATGGGGACAGGGAGCTCCTACGAGCAGTACTTC
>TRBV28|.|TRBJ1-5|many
CASSFPRGAGDEEQPQHF
TGTGCCAGCAGTTTCCCCCGCGGGGCGGGGGATGAGGAACAGCCCCAGCATTTT
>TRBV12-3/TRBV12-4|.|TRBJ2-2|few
CASTTGLNTGELFF
TGTGCCAGCACTACCGGACTGAACACCGGGGAGCTGTTTTTT
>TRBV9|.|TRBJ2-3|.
CASSAYKTDTQYF
TGTGCCAGCAGCGCCTACAAGACAGATACGCAGTATTTT
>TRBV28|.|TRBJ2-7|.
CASSGHRGGSYEQYF
TGTGCCAGCAGTGGGCACAGAGGGGGTTCCTACGAGCAGTACTTC
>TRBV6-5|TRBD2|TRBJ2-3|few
CASSSPRFSLAGPPSTDTQYF
TGTGCCAGCAGTTCACCACGATTCTCACTAGCGGGACCGCCTAGCACAGATACGCAGTATTTT
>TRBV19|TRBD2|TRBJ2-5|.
CATKLSGKYQEPQYF
TGTGCCACCAAATTGAGCGGGAAGTACCAAGAGCCCCAGTACTTC
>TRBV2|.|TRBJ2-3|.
CASREGRTDTQYF
TGTGCCAGCAGGGAAGGGAGGACAGATACGCAGTATTTT
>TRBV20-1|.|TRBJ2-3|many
CSVGMPTLDTQYF
TGCAGTGTGGGAATGCCCACATTGGATACGCAGTATTTT
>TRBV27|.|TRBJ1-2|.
CASSLIFGRGYGYTF
TGTGCCAGCAGTTTAATATTTGGCAGGGGCTATGGCTACACCTTC
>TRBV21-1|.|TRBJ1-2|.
CASSRWGDGYTF
TGTGCCAGCAGCAGGTGGGGGGATGGCTACACCTTC
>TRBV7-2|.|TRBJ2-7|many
CASSLGVFPVSEQYF
TGTGCCAGCAGCTTAGGTGTTTTCCCGGTCTCCGAGCAGTACTTC
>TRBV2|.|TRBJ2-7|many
CASSDGAASLEQYF
TGTGCCAGCAGCGATGGCGCGGCCTCTCTCGAGCAGTACTTC
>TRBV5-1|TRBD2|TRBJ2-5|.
CARSSTSGWEETQYF
TGCGCCAGAAGCTCTACTAGCGGGTGGGAAGAGACCCAGTACTTC
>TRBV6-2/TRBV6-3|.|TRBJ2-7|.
CARRPGRISYEQSF
TGTGCCCGCCGCCCGGGCCGGATCTCCTACGAGCAGTCCTTC
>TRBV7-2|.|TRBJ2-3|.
CARSPGLIRYTDTQYF
TGTGCCCGCAGCCCCGGACTAATAAGATATACAGATACGCAGTATTTT
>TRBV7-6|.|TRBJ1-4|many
CASSQDLNEKLFF
TGTGCCAGCAGTCAAGACCTAAATGAAAAACTGTTTTTT
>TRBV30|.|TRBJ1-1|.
CAWNPSTLPNTEAFF
TGTGCCTGGAACCCGTCCACCCTTCCCAACACTGAAGCTTTCTTT
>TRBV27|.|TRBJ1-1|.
CASGSWGGRGTEAFF
TGTGCCAGCGGATCATGGGGAGGGAGGGGCACTGAAGCTTTCTTT
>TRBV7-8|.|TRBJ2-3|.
CASSLSPAGTDTQYF
TGTGCCAGCAGCTTATCCCCGGCGGGCACAGATACGCAGTATTTT
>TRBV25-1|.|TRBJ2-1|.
CASSEKHVPNWNGQFF
TGTGCCAGCAGTGAGAAACACGTCCCCAATTGGAATGGGCAGTTCTTC
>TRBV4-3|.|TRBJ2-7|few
CASSQGAGGYEQYF
TGCGCCAGCAGCCAAGGGGCCGGCGGCTACGAGCAGTACTTC
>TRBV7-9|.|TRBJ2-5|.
CASNPRWETSETQYF
TGTGCCAGCAACCCCCGCTGGGAGACGTCGGAGACCCAGTACTTC
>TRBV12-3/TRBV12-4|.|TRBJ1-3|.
CASSLGGSENTIYF
TGTGCCAGCAGTTTAGGGGGTTCTGAAAACACCATATATTTT
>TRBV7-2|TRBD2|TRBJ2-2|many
CASSSGLAGVFTGELFF
TGTGCCAGCAGCTCCGGACTAGCGGGGGTTTTCACCGGGGAGCTGTTTTTT
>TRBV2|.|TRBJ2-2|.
CASTEGGYTGELFF
TGTGCCAGCACCGAGGGCGGGTACACCGGGGAGCTGTTTTTT
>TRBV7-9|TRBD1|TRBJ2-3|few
CASRLGQESTDTQYF
TGTGCCAGCAGACTGGGACAGGAGAGCACAGATACGCAGTATTTT
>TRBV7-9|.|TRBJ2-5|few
CASSLGPLGPQETQYF
TGTGCCAGCAGCTTAGGTCCATTGGGGCCCCAAGAGACCCAGTACTTC
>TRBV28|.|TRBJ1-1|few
CASSNTPDKPIAEAFF
TGTGCCAGCAGTAATACCCCGGACAAGCCCATCGCTGAAGCTTTCTTT
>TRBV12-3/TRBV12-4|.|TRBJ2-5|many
CASSPKDYQETQYF
TGTGCCAGCAGCCCAAAGGACTATCAAGAGACCCAGTACTTC
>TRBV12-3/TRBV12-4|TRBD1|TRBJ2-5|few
CASSGQGPQETQYF
TGTGCCAGCAGCGGACAGGGGCCCCAAGAGACCCAGTACTTC
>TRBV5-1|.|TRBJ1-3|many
CASSLSSRDGNTIYF
TGCGCCAGCAGCTTGTCGAGCAGGGATGGAAACACCATATATTTT
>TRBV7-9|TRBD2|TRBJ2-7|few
CASSHTRTSGSYEQYF
TGTGCCAGCAGCCACACCAGGACTAGCGGGAGCTACGAGCAGTACTTC
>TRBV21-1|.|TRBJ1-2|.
CASSKGPGFIYGYTF
TGTGCCAGCAGCAAAGGGCCGGGGTTTATATATGGCTACACCTTC
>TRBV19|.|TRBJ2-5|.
CASSMPDKGFGETQYF
TGTGCCAGTAGTATGCCGGACAAGGGGTTTGGGGAGACCCAGTACTTC
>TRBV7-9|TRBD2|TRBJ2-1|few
CASSPTSGTYNEQFF
TGTGCCAGCAGCCCAACTAGCGGGACCTACAATGAGCAGTTCTTC
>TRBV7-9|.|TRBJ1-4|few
CASSLREGPFEKLFF
TGTGCCAGCAGCCTTAGAGAGGGTCCTTTTGAAAAACTGTTTTTT
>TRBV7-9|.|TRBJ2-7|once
CASSLGVTYGQYF
TGTGCCAGCAGCTTAGGGGTCACCTACGGGCAGTACTTC
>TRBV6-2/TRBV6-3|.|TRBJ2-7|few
CASSYSAGPNEQYF
TGTGCCAGCAGTTACTCGGCGGGGCCGAACGAGCAGTACTTC
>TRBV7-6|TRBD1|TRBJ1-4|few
CASSFRQGAPTNEQLFF
TGTGCCAGCAGCTTTCGACAGGGGGCGCCTACTAATGAACAACTGTTTTTT